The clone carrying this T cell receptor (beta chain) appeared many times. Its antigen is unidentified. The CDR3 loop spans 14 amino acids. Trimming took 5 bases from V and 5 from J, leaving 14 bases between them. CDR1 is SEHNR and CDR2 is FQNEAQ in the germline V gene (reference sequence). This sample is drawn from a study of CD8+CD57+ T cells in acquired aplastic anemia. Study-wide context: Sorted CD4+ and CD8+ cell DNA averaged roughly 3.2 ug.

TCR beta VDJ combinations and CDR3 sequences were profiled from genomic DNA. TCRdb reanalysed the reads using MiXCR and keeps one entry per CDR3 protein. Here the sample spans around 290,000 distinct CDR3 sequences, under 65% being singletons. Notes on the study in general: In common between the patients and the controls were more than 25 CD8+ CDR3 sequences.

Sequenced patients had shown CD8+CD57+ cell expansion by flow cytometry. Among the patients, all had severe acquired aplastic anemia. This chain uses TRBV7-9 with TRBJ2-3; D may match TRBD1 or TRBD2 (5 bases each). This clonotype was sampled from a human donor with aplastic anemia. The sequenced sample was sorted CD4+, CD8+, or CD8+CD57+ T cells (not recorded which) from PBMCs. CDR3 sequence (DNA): TGTGCCAGCAGCACCCTTGGGGCGGGAGATACGCAGTATTTT. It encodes CASSTLGAGDTQYF.